These T cell receptor beta chains were read from a single sample in a study of blood T cell repertoires in COVID-19. The protocol was immunoSEQ multiplex PCR, while the TCRdb copy is restricted to in-frame clones and leaves out a portion. The sample has tens of thousands of clones; 80% to 90% are singletons. The sequenced sample was peripheral blood. These receptors all come from a human donor in a cohort sampled during active COVID-19. The conserved cysteine and the conserved F or W are not part of the CDR3 here.

j_gene | v_gene | CDR3aa
TRBJ2-3 | TRBV6-5 | ASSYSKLAPDTQY
TRBJ2-1 | TRBV5-6 | ASSLTTGSISYNEQF
TRBJ2-1 | TRBV29-1 | SVAPGQVPRQREQF
TRBJ1-3 | TRBV14 | ASSVNRDLLGNTIY
TRBJ1-5 | TRBV4-1 | ASSQLRTRGPQPQH
TRBJ2-2 | TRBV3-1/TRBV3-2 | ASSRATGGYGSGELF
TRBJ2-7 | TRBV5-1 | ASSPGISSYEQY
TRBJ2-1 | TRBV18 | ASSLRDSSHEQF
TRBJ2-2 | TRBV18 | ASSPSGRGTGELF
TRBJ2-2 | TRBV11-3 | ASSAPNGAGELF
TRBJ2-3 | TRBV2 | ASSEGLAGGTDTQY
TRBJ2-3 | TRBV7-3 | ASSPIPSGASNTQY
TRBJ1-1 | TRBV4-1 | ASSRVQGGNTEAF
TRBJ1-2 | TRBV5-1 | ASSPRERSYGYT
TRBJ1-5 | TRBV6-6 | ASSSFQGIGNQPQH
TRBJ2-1 | TRBV25-1 | ASSESGQGYNEQF
TRBJ2-3 | TRBV2 | ASNGLAGGTDTQY
TRBJ1-2 | TRBV18 | ASSPGRGRSLA
TRBJ2-3 | TRBV5-1 | ASSLVASDTQY
TRBJ1-1 | TRBV19 | ASSAYASEAF
TRBJ1-4 | TRBV6-5 | ASSYSRGQSQGKLF
TRBJ1-1 | TRBV6-6 | ASTKDRGVGAF
TRBJ1-2 | TRBV3-1/TRBV3-2 | ASSQSDRDYT
TRBJ2-5 | TRBV6-5 | ASSYSAQETQY
TRBJ1-5 | TRBV5-6 | ASSLGLTTGQPQH
TRBJ1-6 | TRBV6-2/TRBV6-3 | ASSYTGGISPLH
TRBJ2-3 | TRBV24-1 | ATSDLGTSDTQY